The 11 T cell receptor beta chains below all came from one sample that was sequenced in a study of technical replicates of blood from a few donors. Sequencing used immunoSEQ multiplex PCR; TCRdb keeps in-frame clones, though not all of them. This sample carries approximately 53,000 clones, approximately 94% of them seen once, and the ten largest clones take 0.35% to 0.45%. The specimen sequenced was T cells isolated from PBMCs. The source of these receptors is a human donor in good health.

The J gene is TRBJ2-3, the V gene TRBV18; the match to TRBD2 covers 10 bases. The germline V gene encodes CDR1 KGHSH and CDR2 LQKENI. The ends lost 3 bases at V and 6 bases at J; junction bases unmatched: 3. This CDR3 is 14 amino acids long. This chain's CDR3 is CASSPGTSVDTQYF. In DNA, the CDR3 is TGTGCCAGCTCACCTGGGACTAGCGTGGATACGCAGTATTTT.

The chain employs TRBV7-9 and TRBJ2-7, with TRBD1 matching 7 bases. The CDR3 length is 15 residues. The ends lost 5 bases at V and 0 bases at J; junction bases unmatched: 7. Germline values: CDR1 SEHNR, CDR2 FQNEAQ (reference sequence). CDR3 bases: TGTGCCAGCAGCGGCGACAGGGCCCTCTCCTACGAGCAGTACTTC. This sequence encodes CASSGDRALSYEQYF.

The chain carries TRBV18 and TRBJ2-7; D is tentatively TRBD1 or TRBD2 (5 bases each). Germline lookup yields CDR1 KGHSH and CDR2 LQKENI. The CDR3 is 12 amino acids. V was cut by 6 bases and J by 5 bases, with 11 bases left in between. DNA of the CDR3: TGTGCCAGCTCCCCAGGGAGCCACGAGCAGTACTTC. This sequence encodes CASSPGSHEQYF.

J is TRBJ2-1 and V is TRBV29-1, with 8 bases fitting TRBD2. Germline lookup yields CDR1 SQVTM and CDR2 ANQGSEA. The J segment lost 8 bases and the V segment lost 6 bases, leaving 6 bases of the junction unmatched. The CDR3 has 12 residues. The CDR3 is CSVPSGSYEQFF. The CDR3 DNA reads as TGCAGCGTCCCAAGCGGGAGCTATGAGCAGTTCTTC.

The gene calls are TRBV2 and TRBJ2-5, with 8 nucleotides matching TRBD2. J gave up 5 bases and V 6 bases, and 5 bases lay outside the gene matches. Germline V gene lookup returns CDR1 SNHLY and CDR2 FYNNEI. The CDR3 loop spans 13 amino acids. CDR3: CASSASGWETQYF. As DNA, the CDR3 is TGTGCCAGCAGCGCTAGCGGGTGGGAGACCCAGTACTTC. Together with reference TRBV2 and TRBJ2-5, the CDR3 gives the full variable domain: EPEVTQTPSHQVTQMGQEVILRCVPISNHLYFYWYRQILGQKVEFLVSFYNNEISEKSEIFDDQFSVERPDGSNFTLKIRSTKLEDSAMYFCASSASGWETQYFGPGTRLLVL.

The rearrangement uses TRBV5-1 and TRBJ2-7; 8 bases match TRBD2. This CDR3 comprises 15 residues. V lost 7 bases to trimming and J lost 3 bases; unmatched junction nucleotides: 12. The germline V gene has CDR1 SGHRS and CDR2 YFSETQ. This CDR3 reads CASALAGPTLYEQYF. Here the CDR3 DNA reads TGCGCCAGCGCATTAGCGGGACCCACACTCTACGAGCAGTACTTC.

This chain joins TRBV6-1 and TRBJ2-7, with D possibly TRBD1 on 6 matching bases. This CDR3 has 12 amino acids. The germline V and J ends were trimmed by 5 bases and 4 bases, with 9 bases remaining between them. The germline V gene encodes CDR1 MNHNS and CDR2 SASEGT. The CDR3 is CASSLGQYEQYF. The CDR3 nucleotides are TGTGCCAGCAGTCTAGGACAGTACGAGCAGTACTTC.

V is TRBV10-3 and J is TRBJ1-5, with D possibly TRBD1 on 5 matching bases. The germline V and J ends were trimmed by 3 bases and 2 bases, with 8 bases remaining between them. This CDR3 is 14 amino acids long. The germline CDR1 and CDR2 sequences are ENHRY and SYGVKD. The CDR3 sequence: CAISEARGNQPQHF. The CDR3 nucleotides are TGTGCCATCAGTGAAGCCAGGGGCAATCAGCCCCAGCATTTT.

The chain uses TRBV11-2 and TRBJ1-2, with TRBD1 matching 7 bases. J was trimmed by 2 bases and V by 1 base; bases with no gene match: 4. The germline gives CDR1 SGHAT, CDR2 FQNNGV. CDR3 length: 15 amino acids. CDR3 loop: CASSLVQGWNYGYTF. CDR3 DNA sequence: TGTGCCAGCAGCTTAGTACAGGGGTGGAACTATGGCTACACCTTC. The variable domain in full, with the rest retrieved from reference TRBV11-2 and TRBJ1-2, is EAGVAQSPRYKIIEKRQSVAFWCNPISGHATLYWYQQILGQGPKLLIQFQNNGVVDDSQLPKDRFSAERLKGVDSTLKIQPAKLEDSAVYLCASSLVQGWNYGYTFGSGTRLTVV.

The chain couples TRBV6-5 to TRBJ1-2; D might be TRBD1 (5 bases). This CDR3 is 13 amino acids long. Per the germline V gene, CDR1 is MNHEY and CDR2 is SVGAGI. Trimming took 5 bases from V and 4 from J, leaving 11 bases between them. In DNA form, the CDR3 reads TGTGCCAGCAGTCGCGACAGTACCTATGGCTACACCTTC. Its translation is CASSRDSTYGYTF.

The chain carries TRBV9 and TRBJ2-2, with 8 bases lining up with TRBD2. The CDR3 has 16 residues. CDR1 is SGDLS, CDR2 YYNGEE, per germline. V gave up 0 bases and J gave up 2 bases; unmatched junction bases: 3. CDR3 amino acids: CASSVDTSGNTGELFF. CDR3 in DNA: TGTGCCAGCAGCGTAGATACTAGCGGAAACACCGGGGAGCTGTTTTTT.